This T cell receptor beta chain was recorded in a study of blood T cell repertoires in COVID-19. In the study overall: Sources were T cells, B-cell-depleted T cells, or PBMCs; the material itself was cDNA or gDNA.

Unmatched junction bases numbered 6, after V lost 5 bases and J lost 3 bases. Germline V gene lookup returns CDR1 MDHEN and CDR2 SYDVKM. There are 14 residues in the CDR3. Participant ages covered roughly 18 to 89 years across about two dozen US areas. Resolution of symptoms, clearance, or two negative PCRs was present in recovered Cohort 3 donors. Sequenced by immunoSEQ multiplex PCR; TCRdb stores in-frame clones only, minus some. The table includes approximately 440,000 clones, roughly 88% detected once. The genes are TRBV28 and TRBJ2-5; 7 bases fit TRBD2. Specimen: PBMCs or T cells enriched from blood (not recorded which). The clonotype was recovered from a young man who had recovered from COVID-19. DNA for the CDR3: TGTGCCAGCAGTAGCGGGGTTCGAGAAGAGACCCAGTACTTC. As protein: CASSSGVREETQYF.